Reported below is one TCR beta chain. Its specificity is unknown. Averaging around 110 mL, one heparinised blood draw came from each individual donor. There are 13 residues in the CDR3. J lost 3 bases, V lost 8 bases, and 4 bases had no gene match. Germline V CDR1 and CDR2: SGHTA, FQGNSA. The isolated RNA, all of it, was reverse transcribed, so expressed TCRB transcripts were what got sequenced. The study sequenced naive, central memory and regulatory T cell samples to an average of around 3.5 million reads. TCRdb's copy holds only in-frame clones and misses some; the assay was immunoSEQ multiplex PCR. The sample holds 140,000 or so clones, less than 11% seen once. These data come from a study of beta chain features in type 1 diabetes. Study-level points and caveats: A closer apparent resemblance between naive, central memory and Treg TCRB repertoires was seen in patients than in healthy donors. Type 1 diabetes patients had moderately but significantly shorter TCRB CDR3s in all four CD4+ subsets.

The sequence was obtained from a man younger than 35 in good health. The rearrangement uses TRBV7-2 and TRBJ2-3, with 8 bases identical to TRBD1. Sequenced input: naive CD4+ T cells from blood. CDR3 DNA: TGTGCCAGCCGGGACAGGCAGACAGATACGCAGTATTTT. Translating it yields CASRDRQTDTQYF.